These 25 T cell receptor beta chains came from one sample sequenced in a study of T cell responses to AZD1222 COVID-19 vaccine. The table came from immunoSEQ multiplex PCR; TCRdb's copy has only in-frame clones and leaves some out. The sample records some 150,000 clones, approximately 92% being singletons. The source was peripheral blood, collected 28 days after the second AZD1222 dose. Every receptor here comes from an adult who received the AZD1222 COVID-19 vaccine.

The chain couples TRBV7-9 to TRBJ2-1; D is uncertain. CDR3 size: 15 residues. V was shortened by 3 bases and J by 0 bases, with 9 bases between the two germline ends. Per germline, CDR1 SEHNR and CDR2 FQNEAQ (reference sequence). In DNA form, the CDR3 reads TGTGCCAGCAGCTTCGCCCCAAGCTCCTACAATGAGCAGTTCTTC. Its protein product is CASSFAPSSYNEQFF.

This chain connects TRBV6-5 to TRBJ1-1; the D gene is possibly TRBD1 (6 bases). The CDR3 runs to 14 residues. The V gene's germline CDR1 is MNHEY and CDR2 SVGAGI. Between the trimmed V and J ends, which lost 2 bases and 6 bases, there was a span of 13 bases. In nucleotides, the CDR3 is TGTGCCAGCAGTTACGCAGCCCCAGGGGCTGAAGCTTTCTTT. Amino acids: CASSYAAPGAEAFF.

This chain connects TRBV11-2 to TRBJ1-2; D is perhaps TRBD1 (5 bases). This CDR3 contains 15 residues. Germline lookup yields CDR1 SGHAT and CDR2 FQNNGV. Trimming removed 2 bases from V and 4 bases from J, with 14 bases in between. DNA for the CDR3: TGTGCCAGCAGCTTACAGGGTAGAGAAATCTATGGCTACACCTTC. Its protein is CASSLQGREIYGYTF.

V gene TRBV19 combines with J gene TRBJ2-1, with a possible D match to TRBD2 (5 bases). Between the trimmed V and J ends, which lost 6 bases and 7 bases, there was a span of 13 bases. Germline-derived CDR1 and CDR2 are LNHDA and SQIVND (reference sequence). The CDR3 has 13 amino acids. Here the CDR3 DNA reads TGTGCCAGTAGCTTCGGGGTTTTGAATGAGCAGTTCTTC. It translates to CASSFGVLNEQFF.

The J gene is TRBJ2-7, the V gene TRBV6-6; D is possibly TRBD2 (6 bases). The CDR3 consists of 12 residues. Trimming cost V 7 bases and J 2 bases, with 9 bases left between them. Germline V gene data show CDR1 as MNHNY and CDR2 as SVGAGI (reference sequence). Here the CDR3 reads CASTRGTYEQYF. CDR3 in DNA: TGTGCCAGCACTCGGGGGACCTACGAGCAGTACTTC.

The chain couples TRBV24-1 to TRBJ1-2; D might be TRBD1 (5 bases). The germline V gene has CDR1 KGHDR and CDR2 SFDVKD. V lost 6 bases to trimming and J lost 0 bases, with 10 bases between them. The CDR3 is 14 amino acids. The CDR3 loop reads CATSPRGTNYGYTF. The CDR3 region has the DNA TGTGCCACCAGTCCGCGGGGCACTAACTATGGCTACACCTTC.

The rearrangement joins TRBV4-1 to TRBJ2-7; D unresolved. In germline, CDR1 is MGHRA, CDR2 YSYEKL. The CDR3 sequence is 14 residues long. Trimming cost V 0 bases and J 2 bases, with 8 bases left between them. The CDR3 loop is CASSQDSATYEQYF. The DNA of the CDR3 is TGCGCCAGCAGCCAAGATTCGGCCACCTACGAGCAGTACTTC.

The V and J genes are TRBV7-9 and TRBJ2-3; D unresolved. The CDR3 covers 19 residues. Germline CDR1 is SEHNR and CDR2 is FQNEAQ (reference sequence). V was pared by 1 base and J by 5 bases, with 25 bases between. Here the CDR3 reads CASSLDASRRHRKQDTQYF. The CDR3 DNA reads TGTGCCAGCAGCTTAGATGCCTCCCGCAGACACCGCAAACAAGATACGCAGTATTTT.

This clone was seen once. This sequence joins TRBV5-1 and TRBJ1-6, with D unclear. Trimming shortened V by 4 bases and J by 9 bases, and 8 bases separated the two germline ends. Germline CDR1 and CDR2: SGHRS and YFSETQ. The CDR3 consists of 12 residues. CDR3 sequence reads: CASSPDGSPLHF. The CDR3 DNA reads TGCGCCAGCAGCCCCGACGGTTCACCCCTCCACTTT.

The chain carries TRBV5-4 and TRBJ2-7, with 7 bases lining up with TRBD1. Per the germline V gene, CDR1 is SGHNT and CDR2 is YYREEE (reference sequence). V lost 3 bases to trimming and J lost 5 bases; unmatched junction nucleotides: 14. There are 16 residues in the CDR3. The CDR3 coding sequence is TGTGCCAGCAGCTCGAGGTATCCACGGGACAGCGACGAGCAGTACTTC. This sequence encodes CASSSRYPRDSDEQYF.

The gene calls are TRBV6-1 and TRBJ1-5, with D possibly being TRBD1 (5 bases). The CDR3 totals 16 residues. V lost 1 base and J 6 bases, leaving 16 bases between the germline ends. Germline CDR1 MNHNS, CDR2 SASEGT. As DNA, the CDR3 is TGTGCCAGCAGTGAAGACCCTTCGGGGGGAAGTCAGCCCCAGCATTTT. Its protein is CASSEDPSGGSQPQHF.

In nucleotides, the CDR3 is TGCGCCAGCAGCTTGGGGACTAATCAAGAGACCCAGTACTTC. It translates to CASSLGTNQETQYF. This sequence joins TRBV5-1 and TRBJ2-5; TRBD2 is a possible D gene (6 bases). V was trimmed by 0 bases and J by 2 bases, leaving 8 bases between them. The CDR3 spans 14 residues. Looked up from germline, CDR1 is SGHRS and CDR2 is YFSETQ.

The V call is TRBV30, the J call TRBJ2-5; a weak D match, TRBD2 (5 bases). This CDR3 spans 16 amino acids. Trimming cost V 1 base and J 4 bases, with 19 bases left between them. Germline V gene data show CDR1 as GTSNPN and CDR2 as SVGIG (reference sequence). In DNA form, the CDR3 reads TGTGCCTGGAGTGAGGGAGTCTCGAGCAACGGAGAGACCCAGTACTTC. This gives the protein CAWSEGVSSNGETQYF. Filled out from reference TRBV30 and TRBJ2-5, the complete variable domain reads SQTIHQWPATLVQPVGSPLSLECTVEGTSNPNLYWYRQAAGRGLQLLFYSVGIGQISSEVPQNLSASRPQDRQFILSSKKLLLSDSGFYLCAWSEGVSSNGETQYFGPGTRLLVL.

This sequence joins TRBV27 and TRBJ2-5; 9 bases are a match to TRBD2. This CDR3 has 15 amino acids. Germline CDR1 reads MNHEY; CDR2 reads SMNVEV (reference sequence). The junction had 3 bases not matched to a gene; V was cut back by 3 bases and J by 1 base. The CDR3 sequence is CASSFVREGQETQYF. In DNA, the CDR3 is TGTGCCAGCAGTTTCGTGCGGGAGGGCCAAGAGACCCAGTACTTC.

The chain links TRBV5-6 to TRBJ2-5, with D tentatively TRBD1 (5 bases). This CDR3 has 13 residues. Germline CDR1 and CDR2: SGHDT and YYEEEE. V lost 6 bases to trimming and J lost 5 bases, with 14 bases between them. The DNA of the CDR3 is TGTGCCAGCATCCAGGGCCCAGGGGAGACCCAGTACTTC. It translates to CASIQGPGETQYF. Combining the CDR3 with reference TRBV5-6 and TRBJ2-5 gives the whole variable domain DAGVTQSPTHLIKTRGQQVTLRCSPKSGHDTVSWYQQALGQGPQFIFQYYEEEERQRGNFPDRFSGHQFPNYSSELNVNALLLGDSALYLCASIQGPGETQYFGPGTRLLVL.

This chain uses TRBV11-3 with TRBJ1-1; a weak D match, TRBD1 (5 bases). This CDR3 spans 13 amino acids. In germline, CDR1 is SGHNT, CDR2 YENEEA. The V end lost 3 bases, the J end lost 4 bases, and 9 bases lay between the germline ends. DNA for the CDR3: TGTGCCAGCAGCTTTGGTGGGGGCACTGAAGCTTTCTTT. It specifies CASSFGGGTEAFF.

The chain is built from TRBV20-1 and TRBJ1-2; D unresolved. CDR3 length: 11 amino acids. Trimming removed 6 bases at V and 5 bases at J, with 10 bases between. CDR1 is DFQATT, CDR2 SNEGSKA, per germline (reference sequence). CDR3 sequence: CSATGVYGYTF. The CDR3 nucleotides read TGCAGTGCGACGGGAGTTTATGGCTACACCTTC.

CDR3 residues: CATSDTQSEGYGYTF. CDR3 coding DNA: TGTGCCACCAGTGATACCCAATCAGAGGGGTATGGCTACACCTTC. The rearrangement uses TRBV24-1 and TRBJ1-2; D perhaps matches TRBD1 (5 bases). V was pared by 3 bases and J by 5 bases, with 15 bases between. CDR1 KGHDR and CDR2 SFDVKD come from the germline V gene. This CDR3 contains 15 residues.

The chain uses TRBV25-1 and TRBJ2-3, with TRBD2 identical over 8 bases. The CDR3 is 15 amino acids. CDR1 and CDR2 (germline): MGHDK, SYGVNS. The junction had 6 bases not matched to a gene; V was cut back by 1 base and J by 6 bases. CDR3 loop: CASSEWSSGSDTQYF. In DNA, the CDR3 is TGTGCCAGCAGTGAATGGTCTAGCGGGTCCGATACGCAGTATTTT.

This clone has a handful of counts. The chain employs TRBV19 and TRBJ1-5; 7 bases map to TRBD1. The CDR3 contains 16 residues. With 7 bases clipped from V and 6 bases from J, the junction kept 15 bases outside the gene matches. Germline-derived CDR1 and CDR2 are LNHDA and SQIVND (reference sequence). This chain's CDR3 is CASMARGWDRVQPQHF. The CDR3 DNA is TGTGCCAGTATGGCGAGGGGTTGGGACAGAGTTCAGCCCCAGCATTTT.

The genes are TRBV7-8 and TRBJ2-1, with TRBD2 matching 10 bases. Germline V gene sequence: CDR1 SGHVS, CDR2 FQNEAQ. The length of the CDR3 is 15 residues. J gave up 9 bases and V 5 bases, and 10 bases lay outside the gene matches. CDR3 region: CASSPSGLAGVEQFF. The CDR3 DNA is TGTGCCAGCAGCCCGTCGGGGCTAGCGGGAGTTGAGCAGTTCTTC.

The chain is built from TRBV11-2 and TRBJ1-2; a weak D match, TRBD1 (5 bases). CDR1 and CDR2 from the germline V gene are SGHAT and FQNNGV. V was cut by 2 bases and J by 4 bases, with 14 bases left in between. This CDR3 contains 15 residues. CDR3 region: CASSLFPGVLYGYTF. CDR3 coding DNA: TGTGCCAGCAGCTTATTTCCGGGGGTCCTCTATGGCTACACCTTC.

The chain links TRBV3-1 (or the pseudogene TRBV3-2) to TRBJ2-1; D ambiguous. Germline V gives CDR1 LGHDT, CDR2 YNNKEL (reference sequence). The CDR3 extends over 17 amino acids. With 4 bases removed from V and 6 bases from J, the gap between germline ends came to 22 bases. The CDR3 region has the DNA TGTGCCAGCAGCCCAAGAGGTGGGGAAAGTTGGGTCAATGAGCAGTTCTTC. It codes for CASSPRGGESWVNEQFF.

The chain couples TRBV10-3 to TRBJ1-4; D unclear. This CDR3 spans 16 amino acids. V was shortened by 0 bases and J by 4 bases, with 12 bases between the two germline ends. Germline CDR1 ENHRY, CDR2 SYGVKD. The CDR3 is CAISESRRTVNEKLFF. CDR3 bases: TGTGCCATCAGTGAGTCGCGTAGGACCGTTAATGAAAAACTGTTTTTT.

The chain links TRBV5-8 to TRBJ2-2; D perhaps matches TRBD1 (7 bases). This CDR3 is built from 16 residues. V gave up 7 bases and J gave up 6 bases, with 22 bases separating them. Germline loops: CDR1 SGHTS, CDR2 YDEGEE. The CDR3 is CASPREAGGPPGELFF. CDR3 nucleotides: TGTGCCAGCCCCCGTGAGGCAGGGGGGCCGCCCGGGGAGCTGTTTTTT.